This TCR beta chain was sequenced for a study of blood T cell repertoires in COVID-19. V trimming: 5 bases; J trimming: 0 bases; junction bases outside the gene matches: 7. Germline values: CDR1 SGHAT, CDR2 FQNNGV. This CDR3 is 16 amino acids long. Sequencing was performed with immunoSEQ multiplex PCR; in TCRdb, only in-frame clones are kept and a portion is missing. The sample lists under 200,000 clones, 65% to 90% seen once, with more than 1.5% in the top ten. The J gene is TRBJ2-3, the V gene TRBV11-2; 8 bases agree with TRBD2. The sequence derives from a human donor in a cohort sampled during active COVID-19. The sequenced sample was peripheral blood. The CDR3 nucleotides are TGTGCCAGCAGCCCCGGGGGGGGCACTAGCACAGATACGCAGTATTTT. This translates into CASSPGGGTSTDTQYF.